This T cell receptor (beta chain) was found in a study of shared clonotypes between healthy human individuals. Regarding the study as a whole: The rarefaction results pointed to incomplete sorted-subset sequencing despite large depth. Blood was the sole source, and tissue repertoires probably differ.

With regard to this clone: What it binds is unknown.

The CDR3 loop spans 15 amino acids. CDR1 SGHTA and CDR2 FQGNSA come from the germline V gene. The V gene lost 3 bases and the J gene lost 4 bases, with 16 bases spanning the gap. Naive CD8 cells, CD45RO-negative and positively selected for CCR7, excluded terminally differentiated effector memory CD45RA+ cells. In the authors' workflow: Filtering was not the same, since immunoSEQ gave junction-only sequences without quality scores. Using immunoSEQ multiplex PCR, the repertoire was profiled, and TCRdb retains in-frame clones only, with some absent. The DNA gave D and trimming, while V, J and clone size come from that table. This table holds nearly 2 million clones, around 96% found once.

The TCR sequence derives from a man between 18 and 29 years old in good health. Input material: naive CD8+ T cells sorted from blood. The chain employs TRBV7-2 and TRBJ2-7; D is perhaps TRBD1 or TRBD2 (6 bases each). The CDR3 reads CASSFISGGPYEQYF. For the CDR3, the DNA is TGTGCCAGCAGCTTCATCTCTGGGGGGCCGTACGAGCAGTACTTC.